The 8 T cell receptor beta chains below were found in one sample sequenced in a study of regulatory T cells in long-lasting Graves disease. The time point denotes: persistent/refractory GD, antithyroid drugs over 5 years with positive TRAb. After RNA was extracted from PBMCs, the TCR library was made from it. CDR3-region Arm-PCR and iRepertoire HTBI primers produced the TCR beta libraries. From the multiplex PCR reads, TCRdb called clonotypes with MiXCR, one entry per CDR3 protein. The sample carries roughly 400,000 distinct CDR3 sequences, around 21% recorded once. Sequenced here: peripheral blood mononuclear cells (PBMCs), sampled when the disease was refractory, from a patient treated with antithyroid drugs. The receptors originated from a female donor with Graves disease.

This clonotype was found a few times. A clone one base away is much larger, so this may be a read error. J is TRBJ2-7 and V is TRBV7-2, with TRBD2 matching over 11 bases. From germline, CDR1 is SGHTA and CDR2 FQGNSA. The CDR3 consists of 16 residues. The V and J ends lost 1 base and 3 bases, in that order; junction bases with no gene match: 5. CDR3 sequence: CASSLVLAGGGYEQYF. Here the CDR3 DNA reads TGTGCCAGCAGCTTAGTGTTAGCGGGAGGGGGCTACGAGCAGTACTTC.

This clonotype was observed many times. The chain recombines TRBV7-2 with TRBJ1-4; 7 nucleotides align to TRBD1. CDR3 size: 15 residues. CDR1 is SGHTA and CDR2 is FQGNSA in the germline V gene. Trimming cost V 5 bases and J 3 bases; bases outside gene matches: 6. CDR3 DNA sequence: TGTGCCAGCAGCCTGCTAGGGGGCTCTAATGAAAAACTGTTTTTT. Protein sequence: CASSLLGGSNEKLFF.

The chain uses TRBV28 and TRBJ1-2; 9 bases line up with TRBD1. Germline-derived CDR1 and CDR2 are MDHEN and SYDVKM. There are 13 residues in the CDR3. After removal of 5 bases from V and 4 bases from J, the junction contained 2 bases not matched to a gene. The CDR3 region is CASSTGGGYGYTF. The CDR3 DNA reads TGTGCCAGCAGTACAGGGGGCGGCTATGGCTACACCTTC.

This clonotype came up many times. The rearrangement uses TRBV7-3 and TRBJ2-7; 11 bases map to TRBD1. The CDR3 runs 15 residues. In germline, CDR1 is SGHTA, CDR2 FQGTGA. Losses at the gene ends were 5 bases for V and 7 bases for J; bases not matched to a gene: 10. CDR3 sequence: CASSETGTGGREQYF. The CDR3 bases are TGTGCCAGCAGCGAAACCGGGACAGGGGGTCGGGAGCAGTACTTC.

The chain carries TRBV14 and TRBJ2-5, with a weak D call TRBD1 (6 bases). This CDR3 is built from 14 residues. Per germline, CDR1 SGHDN and CDR2 FVKESK. The ends were cut back, 4 bases at V and 0 bases at J, with 9 bases in the middle. CDR3 in amino acids: CASSRDMNQETQYF. In DNA, the CDR3 is TGTGCCAGCAGCCGGGACATGAACCAAGAGACCCAGTACTTC.

V and J are TRBV4-1 and TRBJ2-1, with 7 bases aligning to TRBD2. Germline trimming cut 0 bases from V and 4 bases from J; bases unmatched to any gene: 12. CDR1 is MGHRA, CDR2 YSYEKL, per germline. The CDR3 extends over 18 amino acids. The DNA for the CDR3 is TGCGCCAGCAGCCAAGATGGCGGGAGTGCAGCGGGATACAATGAGCAGTTCTTC. Translation: CASSQDGGSAAGYNEQFF.

The table lists this clonotype with many counts. J is TRBJ1-2 and V is TRBV12-3 or TRBV12-4; D remains unclear. The CDR3 contains 12 residues. The V end lost 5 bases, the J end lost 8 bases, and 12 bases lay between the germline ends. The CDR3 coding sequence is TGTGCCAGCAGTCGACTTTTAGGGGGCTACACCTTC. Translated, it gives CASSRLLGGYTF.

This clonotype appeared many times. The V and J genes are TRBV11-2 and TRBJ1-2; D not certain. Trimming took 1 base from V and 5 from J, leaving 8 bases between them. CDR1 SGHAT and CDR2 FQNNGV come from the germline V gene. The CDR3 is 13 residues long. CDR3 protein: CASSLGRRYGYTF. For the CDR3, the DNA is TGTGCCAGCAGCTTAGGGCGCCGATATGGCTACACCTTC.